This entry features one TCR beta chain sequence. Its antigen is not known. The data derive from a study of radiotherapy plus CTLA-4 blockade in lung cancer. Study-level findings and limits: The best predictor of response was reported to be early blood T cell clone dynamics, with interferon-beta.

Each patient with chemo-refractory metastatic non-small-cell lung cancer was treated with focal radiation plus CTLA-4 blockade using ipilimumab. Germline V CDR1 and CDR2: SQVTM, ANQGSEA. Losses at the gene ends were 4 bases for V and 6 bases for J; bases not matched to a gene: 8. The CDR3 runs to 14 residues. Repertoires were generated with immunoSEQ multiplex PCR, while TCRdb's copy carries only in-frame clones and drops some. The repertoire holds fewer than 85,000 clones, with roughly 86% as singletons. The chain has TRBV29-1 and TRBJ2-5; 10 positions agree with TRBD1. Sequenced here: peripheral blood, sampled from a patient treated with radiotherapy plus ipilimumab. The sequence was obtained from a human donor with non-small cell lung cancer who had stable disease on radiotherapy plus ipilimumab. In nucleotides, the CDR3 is TGCAGCGTTGCTGAGGACAGGGGGTGGAAGACCCAGTACTTC. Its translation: CSVAEDRGWKTQYF.